This T cell receptor beta chain was retrieved from a study of cytomegalovirus exposure and HLA in healthy donors. This CDR3 contains 14 residues. PCR employed 60 Vbeta and 13 Jbeta primers. Assay: immunoSEQ multiplex PCR; the TCRdb copy retains only in-frame clones and omits some. The table lists 170,000 or so clones, over 70% of them singletons, with about 3.4% in the top ten. The sample taken for sequencing was PBMCs. The TCR was taken from a woman aged 45-60 years in good health and CMV-seropositive. V and J are TRBV21-1 and TRBJ2-7; TRBD2 was called by the table and not checked on the DNA. TRBV21-1 is assigned pseudogene status. The CDR3: CASMKTSGSYEQYF. DNA for the CDR3: TGTGCCAGCATGAAGACTAGCGGGTCCTACGAGCAGTACTTC.